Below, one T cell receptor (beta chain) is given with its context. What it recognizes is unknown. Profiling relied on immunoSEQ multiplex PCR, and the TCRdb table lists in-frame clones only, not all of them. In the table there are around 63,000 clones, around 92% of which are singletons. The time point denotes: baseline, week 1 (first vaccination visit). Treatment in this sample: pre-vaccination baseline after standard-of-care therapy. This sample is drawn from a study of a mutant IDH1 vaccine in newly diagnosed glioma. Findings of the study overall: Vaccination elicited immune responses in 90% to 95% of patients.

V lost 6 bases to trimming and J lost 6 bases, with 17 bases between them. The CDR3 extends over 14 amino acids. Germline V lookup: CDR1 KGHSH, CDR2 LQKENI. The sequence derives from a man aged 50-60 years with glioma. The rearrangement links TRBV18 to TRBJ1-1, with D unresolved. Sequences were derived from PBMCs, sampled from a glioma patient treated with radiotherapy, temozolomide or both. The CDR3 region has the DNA TGTGCCAGCTCCCTGGAAGTAGGGCCCGCTGAAGCTTTCTTT. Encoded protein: CASSLEVGPAEAFF.